This TCR beta chain stems from a study of CD8 T cells in ankylosing spondylitis. Study-wide results and limits: Both synovial fluid and blood in reactive arthritis had previously been reported to carry some motif variants. Characteristic, it appeared, of ankylosing spondylitis blood was a TCR beta motif of about eight highly homologous variants.

MiXCR was run by TCRdb on the 5' RACE reads, yielding one entry per CDR3 protein. This sample has hundreds of thousands of distinct CDR3 sequences; 17% occur once, and the top ten carry just over 1%. This CDR3 is 15 amino acids long. CDR1 is MDHEN and CDR2 is SYDVKM in the germline V gene. V trimming: 5 bases; J trimming: 4 bases; junction bases outside the gene matches: 9. This clonotype turned up a few times. Its antigen is currently unknown. This sequence was found in a male donor with ankylosing spondylitis. This chain links TRBV28 with TRBJ2-7, with 9 bases lining up with TRBD2. Specimen: blood, either unsorted or a sorted T cell fraction (not recorded which). In DNA form, the CDR3 reads TGTGCCAGCAGTCCCCCGGGACTAGCTAGTTACGAGCAGTACTTC. This sequence encodes CASSPPGLASYEQYF.